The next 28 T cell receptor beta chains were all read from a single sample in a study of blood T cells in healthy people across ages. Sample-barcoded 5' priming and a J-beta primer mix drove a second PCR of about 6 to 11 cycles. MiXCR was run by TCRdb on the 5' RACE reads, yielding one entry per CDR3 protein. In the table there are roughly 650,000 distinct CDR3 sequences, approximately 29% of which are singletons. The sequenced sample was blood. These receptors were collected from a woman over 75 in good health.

Here the CDR3 reads CASSAAGGLQEIKYF. CDR3 nucleotides: TGTGCCAGCAGCGCCGCGGGGGGGCTTCAAGAGATCAAGTACTTC. The rearrangement links TRBV9 to TRBJ2-4; 9 bases line up with TRBD2. With 3 bases clipped from V and 14 bases from J, the junction kept 15 bases outside the gene matches. Germline-derived CDR1 and CDR2 are SGDLS and YYNGEE. The CDR3 is made up of 15 amino acids.

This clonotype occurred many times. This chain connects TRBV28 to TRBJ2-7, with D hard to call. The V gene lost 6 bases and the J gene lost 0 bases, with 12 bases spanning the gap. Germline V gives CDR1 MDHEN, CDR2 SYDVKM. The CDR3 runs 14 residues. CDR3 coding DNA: TGTGCCAGCAGCGTCATAGGGATCTCCTACGAGCAGTACTTC. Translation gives CASSVIGISYEQYF.

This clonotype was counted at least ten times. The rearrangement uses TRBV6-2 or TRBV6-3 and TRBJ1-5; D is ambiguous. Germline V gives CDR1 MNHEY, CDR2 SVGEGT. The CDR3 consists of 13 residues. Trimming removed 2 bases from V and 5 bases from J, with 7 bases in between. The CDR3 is CASSYNGDQPQHF. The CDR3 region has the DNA TGTGCCAGCAGTTACAACGGGGATCAGCCCCAGCATTTT.

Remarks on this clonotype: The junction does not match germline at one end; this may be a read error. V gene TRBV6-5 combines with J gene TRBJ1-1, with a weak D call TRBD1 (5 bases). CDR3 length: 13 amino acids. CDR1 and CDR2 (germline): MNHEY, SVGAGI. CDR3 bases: TGTGCCAGCGGTTACCAGGGTAACACTGAAGCTTTCTTT. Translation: CASGYQGNTEAFF.

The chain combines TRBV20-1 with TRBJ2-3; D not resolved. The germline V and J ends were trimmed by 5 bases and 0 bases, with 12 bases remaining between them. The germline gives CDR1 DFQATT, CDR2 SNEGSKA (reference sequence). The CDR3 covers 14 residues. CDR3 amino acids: CSAFLNPSTDTQYF. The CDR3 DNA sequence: TGCAGTGCTTTCCTCAACCCTAGCACAGATACGCAGTATTTT.

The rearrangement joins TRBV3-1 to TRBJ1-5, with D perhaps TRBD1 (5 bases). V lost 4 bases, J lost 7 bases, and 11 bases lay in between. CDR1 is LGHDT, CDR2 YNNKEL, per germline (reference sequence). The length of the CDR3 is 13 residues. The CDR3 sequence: CASSPGPRQPQHF. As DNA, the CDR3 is TGTGCCAGCAGCCCGGGACCACGACAGCCCCAGCATTTT.

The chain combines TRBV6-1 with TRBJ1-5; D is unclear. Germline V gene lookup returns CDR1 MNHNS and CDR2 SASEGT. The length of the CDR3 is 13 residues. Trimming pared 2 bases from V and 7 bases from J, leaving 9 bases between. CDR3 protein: CASSEIFDQPQHF. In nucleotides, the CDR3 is TGTGCCAGCAGTGAAATATTCGACCAGCCCCAGCATTTT.

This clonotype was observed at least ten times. CDR3 in amino acids: CASSLDLAGHTDTQYF. The CDR3 DNA is TGTGCCAGCAGCTTAGATCTAGCGGGACACACAGATACGCAGTATTTT. This chain connects TRBV11-2 to TRBJ2-3; 9 nucleotides match TRBD2. With V trimmed by 0 bases and J by 2 bases, 3 bases remained unmatched. Germline V gene lookup returns CDR1 SGHAT and CDR2 FQNNGV. CDR3 length: 16 residues.

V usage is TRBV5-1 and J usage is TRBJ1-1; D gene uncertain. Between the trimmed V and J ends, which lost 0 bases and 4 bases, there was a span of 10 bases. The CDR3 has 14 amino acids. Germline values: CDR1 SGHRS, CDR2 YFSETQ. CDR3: CASSLEGSTTEAFF. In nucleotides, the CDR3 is TGCGCCAGCAGCTTGGAAGGGTCGACCACTGAAGCTTTCTTT.

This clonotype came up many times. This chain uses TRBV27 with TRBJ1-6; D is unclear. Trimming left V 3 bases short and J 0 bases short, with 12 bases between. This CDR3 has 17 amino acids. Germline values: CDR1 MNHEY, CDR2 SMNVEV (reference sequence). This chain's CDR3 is CASSFSTGSSYNSPLHF. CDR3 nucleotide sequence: TGTGCCAGCAGTTTTTCGACGGGGAGCTCCTATAATTCACCCCTCCACTTT.

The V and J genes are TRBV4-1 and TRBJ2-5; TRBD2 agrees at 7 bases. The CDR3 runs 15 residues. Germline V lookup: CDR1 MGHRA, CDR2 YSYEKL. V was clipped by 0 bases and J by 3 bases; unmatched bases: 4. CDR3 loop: CASSQDGGIEETQYF. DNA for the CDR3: TGCGCCAGCAGCCAAGACGGGGGGATCGAAGAGACCCAGTACTTC.

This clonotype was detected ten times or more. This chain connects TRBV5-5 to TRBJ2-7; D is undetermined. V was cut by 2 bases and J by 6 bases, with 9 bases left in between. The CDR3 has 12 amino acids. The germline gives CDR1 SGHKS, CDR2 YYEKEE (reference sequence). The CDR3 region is CASSFGAVEQYF. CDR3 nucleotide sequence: TGTGCCAGCAGCTTCGGCGCAGTCGAGCAGTACTTC.

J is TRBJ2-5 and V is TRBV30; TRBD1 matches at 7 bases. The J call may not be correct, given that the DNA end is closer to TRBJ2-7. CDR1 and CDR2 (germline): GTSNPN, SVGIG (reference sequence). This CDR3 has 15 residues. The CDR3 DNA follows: TGTGCCTGGAGTAGGCTATCGGGACAGACGGCCGAGCAGTACTTC. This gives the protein CAWSRLSGQTAEQYF.

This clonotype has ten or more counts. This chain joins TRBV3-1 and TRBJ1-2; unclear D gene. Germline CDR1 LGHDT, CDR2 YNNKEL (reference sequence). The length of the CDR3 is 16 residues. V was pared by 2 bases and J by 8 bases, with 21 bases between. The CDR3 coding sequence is TGTGCCAGCAGCCAATTCCAGCCGGGAGATCGTTCCGGCTACACCTTC. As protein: CASSQFQPGDRSGYTF.

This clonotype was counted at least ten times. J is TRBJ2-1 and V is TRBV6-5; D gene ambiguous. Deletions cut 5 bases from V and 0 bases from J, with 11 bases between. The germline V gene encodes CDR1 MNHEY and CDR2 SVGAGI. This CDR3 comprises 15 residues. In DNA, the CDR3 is TGTGCCAGCAGTCAAGGCCCCAGCTCCTACAATGAGCAGTTCTTC. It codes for CASSQGPSSYNEQFF.

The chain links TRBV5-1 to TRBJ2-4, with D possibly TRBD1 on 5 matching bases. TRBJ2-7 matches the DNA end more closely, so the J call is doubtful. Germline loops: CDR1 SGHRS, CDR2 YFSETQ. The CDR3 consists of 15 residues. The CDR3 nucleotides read TGCGCCAGCAGCTTGGAGGCAGGGTCCCCCTACGAGCAGTACTTC. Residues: CASSLEAGSPYEQYF.

This CDR3 reads CASSTQDRGRIGELFF. CDR3 in DNA: TGTGCCAGCAGTACCCAGGACAGGGGGAGGATCGGGGAGCTGTTTTTT. The gene calls are TRBV27 and TRBJ2-2; TRBD1 matches 10 bases. This CDR3 region has 16 residues. V lost 5 bases to trimming and J lost 7 bases; unmatched junction nucleotides: 10. CDR1 is MNHEY, CDR2 SMNVEV, per germline (reference sequence).

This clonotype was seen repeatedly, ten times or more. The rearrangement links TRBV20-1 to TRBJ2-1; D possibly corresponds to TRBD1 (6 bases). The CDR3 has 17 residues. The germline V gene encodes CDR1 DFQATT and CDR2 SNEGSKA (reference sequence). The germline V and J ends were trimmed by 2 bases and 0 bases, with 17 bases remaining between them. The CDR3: CSARKYRDTISYNEQFF. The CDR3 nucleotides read TGCAGTGCTAGAAAATACCGGGACACTATCTCCTACAATGAGCAGTTCTTC.

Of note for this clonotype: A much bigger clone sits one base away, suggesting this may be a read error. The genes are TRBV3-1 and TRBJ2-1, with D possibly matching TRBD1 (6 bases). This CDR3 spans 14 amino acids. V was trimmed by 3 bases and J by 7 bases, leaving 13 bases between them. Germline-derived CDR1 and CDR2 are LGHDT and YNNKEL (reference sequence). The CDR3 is CASSHGGFENEQFF. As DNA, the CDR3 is TGTGCCAGCAGCCATGGGGGCTTCGAGAATGAGCAGTTCTTC.

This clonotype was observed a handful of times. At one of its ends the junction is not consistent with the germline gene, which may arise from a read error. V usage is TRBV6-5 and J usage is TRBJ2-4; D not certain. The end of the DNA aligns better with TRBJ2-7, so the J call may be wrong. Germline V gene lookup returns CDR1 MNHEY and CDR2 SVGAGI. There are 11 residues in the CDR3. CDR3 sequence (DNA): TGTGCCAACAGTTACGGTTACGAGCAGTACTTC. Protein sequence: CANSYGYEQYF.

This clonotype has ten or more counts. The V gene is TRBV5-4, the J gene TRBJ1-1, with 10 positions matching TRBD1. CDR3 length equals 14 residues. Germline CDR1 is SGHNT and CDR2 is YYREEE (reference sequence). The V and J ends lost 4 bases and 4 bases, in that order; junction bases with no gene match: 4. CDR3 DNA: TGTGCCAGCAGCCCGGGACAGGGGACCACTGAAGCTTTCTTT. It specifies CASSPGQGTTEAFF.

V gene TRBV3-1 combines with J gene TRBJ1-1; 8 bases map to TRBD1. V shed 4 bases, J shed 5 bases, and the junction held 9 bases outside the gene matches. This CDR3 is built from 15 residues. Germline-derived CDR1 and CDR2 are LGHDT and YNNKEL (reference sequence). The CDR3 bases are TGTGCCAGCAGCCTCGGACTGACAGGGGTGACTGAAGCTTTCTTT. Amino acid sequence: CASSLGLTGVTEAFF. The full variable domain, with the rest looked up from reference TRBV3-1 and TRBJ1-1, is DTAVSQTPKYLVTQMGNDKSIKCEQNLGHDTMYWYKQDSKKFLKIMFSYNNKELIINETVPNRFSPKSPDKAHLNLHINSLELGDSAVYFCASSLGLTGVTEAFFGQGTRLTVV.

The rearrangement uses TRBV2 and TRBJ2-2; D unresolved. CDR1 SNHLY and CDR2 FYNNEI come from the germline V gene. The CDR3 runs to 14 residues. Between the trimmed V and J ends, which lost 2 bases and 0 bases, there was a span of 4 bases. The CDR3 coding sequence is TGTGCCAGCAGTGAATCTTCGAACACCGGGGAGCTGTTTTTT. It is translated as CASSESSNTGELFF.

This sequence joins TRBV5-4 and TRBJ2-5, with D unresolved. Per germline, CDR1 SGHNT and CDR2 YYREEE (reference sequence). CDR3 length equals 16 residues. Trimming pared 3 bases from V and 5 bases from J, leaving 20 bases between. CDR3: CASSSKGRNAGETQYF. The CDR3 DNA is TGTGCCAGCAGCTCCAAGGGCCGGAACGCCGGGGAGACCCAGTACTTC.

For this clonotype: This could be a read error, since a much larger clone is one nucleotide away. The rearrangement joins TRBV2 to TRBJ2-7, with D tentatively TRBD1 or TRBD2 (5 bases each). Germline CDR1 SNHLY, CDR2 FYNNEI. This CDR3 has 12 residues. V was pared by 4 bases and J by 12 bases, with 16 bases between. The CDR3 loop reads CASSGGRNPPYF. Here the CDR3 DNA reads TGTGCCAGCAGTGGGGGACGAAATCCCCCGTACTTC.

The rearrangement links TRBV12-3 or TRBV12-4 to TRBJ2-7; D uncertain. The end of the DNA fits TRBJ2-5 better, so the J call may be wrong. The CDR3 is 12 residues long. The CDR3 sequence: CASSTTYGTQYF. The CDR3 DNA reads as TGTGCCAGCAGTACTACCTATGGGACCCAGTACTTC.

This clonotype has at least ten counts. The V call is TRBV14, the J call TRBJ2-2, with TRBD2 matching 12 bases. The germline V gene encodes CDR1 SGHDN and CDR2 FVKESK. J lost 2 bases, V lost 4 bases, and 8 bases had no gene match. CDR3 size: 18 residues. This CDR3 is CASSLLAGGHSNTGELFF. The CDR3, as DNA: TGTGCCAGCAGCCTCCTAGCGGGGGGGCACTCTAACACCGGGGAGCTGTTTTTT.

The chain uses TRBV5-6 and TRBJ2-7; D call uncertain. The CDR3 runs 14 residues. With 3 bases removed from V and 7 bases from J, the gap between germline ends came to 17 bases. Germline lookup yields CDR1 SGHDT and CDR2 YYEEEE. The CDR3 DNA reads TGTGCCAGCAGCTGGTTAGGGCCCCCACGGGAGCAGTACTTC. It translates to CASSWLGPPREQYF.